Below, 5 T cell receptor beta chains from the same sample are listed, as sequenced in a study of naive and memory T cell subsets. Both TRBC1 and TRBC2 were covered by a beta constant-region primer of two equimolar oligonucleotides. Four rounds of PCR amplified the ligated cDNA using nested alpha and beta constant-region primers plus SP2. From the UMI-ligation and nested PCR reads, TCRdb called clonotypes with MiXCR, one entry per CDR3 protein. The sample comprises about 120,000 distinct CDR3 sequences, just over 35% of which are singletons, and approximately 0.88% rests with the top ten. Sequencing was done on a sample of central memory CD4+ T cells from blood. These receptor sequences come from a human donor in good health.

V and J are TRBV28 and TRBJ1-1; D call uncertain. Trimming removed 7 bases from V and 3 bases from J, with 6 bases in between. This CDR3 has 11 residues. Germline V gene data show CDR1 as MDHEN and CDR2 as SYDVKM. CDR3 DNA sequence: TGTGCCAGCAATGGGCACACTGAAGCTTTCTTT. Residues: CASNGHTEAFF.

This clonotype appeared a few times. The chain couples TRBV29-1 to TRBJ2-3; TRBD1 is a possible D gene (6 bases). Trimming left V 6 bases short and J 4 bases short, with 14 bases between. This CDR3 region has 13 residues. Per germline, CDR1 SQVTM and CDR2 ANQGSEA. In nucleotides, the CDR3 is TGCAGCGTCGCCCTTAACAGGGCAGATACGCAGTATTTT. Translation gives CSVALNRADTQYF.

This chain connects TRBV15 to TRBJ2-1, with 7 bases that match TRBD2. CDR3 length equals 16 residues. The J segment lost 1 base and the V segment lost 0 bases, leaving 3 bases of the junction unmatched. Germline V CDR1 and CDR2: LNHNV, YYDKDF (reference sequence). CDR3 protein: CATSRDILASYNEQFF. The CDR3, as DNA: TGTGCCACCAGCAGAGATATACTAGCGTCCTACAATGAGCAGTTCTTC.

This clonotype was counted only a few times. CDR3 sequence reads: CASSEQAGRMGTQYF. Written as DNA, the CDR3 is TGTGCCAGCAGTGAGCAAGCAGGCAGGATGGGGACCCAGTACTTC. This chain links TRBV25-1 with TRBJ2-5; D is undetermined. There are 15 residues in the CDR3. Looked up from germline, CDR1 is MGHDK and CDR2 is SYGVNS. Between the trimmed V and J ends, which lost 3 bases and 7 bases, there was a span of 18 bases.

This clonotype turned up a few times. CDR3 nucleotides: TGTGCCACCTGGGAAAGGGGTCGAGCCACTGAAGCTTTCTTT. Protein: CATWERGRATEAFF. The rearrangement uses TRBV15 and TRBJ1-1; D is perhaps TRBD1 (5 bases). The CDR3 extends over 14 amino acids. Germline V CDR1 and CDR2: LNHNV, YYDKDF (reference sequence). The V gene lost 8 bases and the J gene lost 4 bases, with 17 bases spanning the gap.